This is a list of T cell receptor beta chains from one sample in a study of Graves' ophthalmopathy and Graves' hyperthyroidism. TCRdb recomputed calls from the multiplex PCR reads with MiXCR, one row per CDR3 protein. The top ten hold roughly 9.8% of the sample, which has about 480,000 distinct CDR3 sequences, approximately 15% seen once. Sequencing used blood. These receptors came from a woman aged 30 to 39 with Graves' ophthalmopathy. CDR3s include the opening cysteine and the closing phenylalanine or tryptophan. Fields, in order: D gene, J gene, clone size, V gene, CDR3 protein, CDR3 DNA. D genes are given only for firm matches. The size of a clone is reported for some rows only, either as once, few or many, or as a class for expanded clones.

>NA|TRBJ1-6|many|TRBV15
CATSRPPGSSYNSPLHF
TGTGCCACCAGCAGACCCCCGGGCAGCTCCTATAATTCACCCCTCCACTTT
>NA|TRBJ1-5|many|TRBV15
CATSREFGNQPQHF
TGTGCCACCAGCAGAGAGTTTGGCAATCAGCCCCAGCATTTT
>NA|TRBJ1-1|many|TRBV6-1
CASSPRAGNTEAFF
TGTGCCAGCAGTCCGAGGGCGGGGAACACTGAAGCTTTCTTT
>TRBD1|TRBJ2-4|many|TRBV6-1
CASRPDRGSGDIQYF
TGTGCCAGCAGGCCGGACAGGGGGTCTGGGGATATTCAGTACTTC
>NA|TRBJ1-1|few|TRBV3-1
CSSSPQGRSTEAFF
TGTTCCAGCAGCCCCCAGGGGAGAAGTACTGAAGCTTTCTTT
>NA|TRBJ1-3|many|TRBV6-1
CASSVVDSGNSGNTIYF
TGTGCCAGCAGTGTGGTAGACAGTGGAAACTCTGGAAACACCATATATTTT
>TRBD2|TRBJ2-7|many|TRBV15
CATSREAGGHEQYF
TGTGCCACCAGCAGAGAAGCGGGAGGTCACGAGCAGTACTTC
>TRBD1|TRBJ1-1|many|TRBV6-1
CACLTGIRTEAFF
TGTGCCTGCTTGACAGGGATTCGCACTGAAGCTTTCTTT
>NA|TRBJ1-5|NA|TRBV13
CASSLVRGSGDIQPQHF
TGTGCCAGCAGCTTAGTCCGAGGGTCAGGGGATATTCAGCCCCAGCATTTT
>NA|TRBJ2-5|many|TRBV13
CASSSKQPGLQETQYF
TGTGCCAGCAGCTCCAAGCAACCGGGTCTTCAAGAGACCCAGTACTTC
>TRBD2|TRBJ2-7|many|TRBV6-2/TRBV6-3
CASSFPLAGGSEEQYF
TGTGCCAGCAGTTTCCCACTAGCGGGAGGATCTGAAGAGCAGTACTTC
>NA|TRBJ2-7|many|TRBV28
CASSLDYNEQYF
TGTGCCAGCAGTTTAGACTACAACGAGCAGTACTTC
>TRBD1|TRBJ1-2|many|TRBV20-1
CSARDPGQGNYGYTF
TGCAGTGCTAGAGATCCCGGACAGGGTAACTATGGCTACACCTTC
>TRBD1|TRBJ1-1|many|TRBV3-1
CASTLGQGASEAFF
TGTGCCAGCACCCTCGGACAGGGGGCAAGTGAAGCTTTCTTT
>NA|TRBJ1-5|many|TRBV12-3/TRBV12-4
CASSHRQAGNQPQHF
TGTGCCAGCAGCCATCGACAGGCGGGCAATCAGCCCCAGCATTTT
>NA|TRBJ2-2|many|TRBV7-9
CASSVTSTGELFF
TGTGCCAGCAGCGTTACTTCCACCGGGGAGCTGTTTTTT
>TRBD1|TRBJ1-1|few|TRBV6-1
CAIHRDSNTEAFF
TGTGCCATACACCGGGACAGTAACACTGAAGCTTTCTTT
>NA|TRBJ2-3|NA|TRBV5-1
CASSLESGAKYF
TGCGCCAGCAGCTTGGAGTCGGGGGCAAAGTATTTT
>NA|TRBJ2-7|many|TRBV29-1
CSVVGGEQYF
TGCAGCGTTGTGGGAGGCGAGCAGTACTTC
>NA|TRBJ2-7|NA|TRBV11-2
CASSKDGALSYEQYF
TGTGCCAGCAGCAAAGACGGGGCCCTCTCCTACGAGCAGTACTTC
>TRBD1|TRBJ2-4|many|TRBV12-3/TRBV12-4
CASRGGQGDTNIQYF
TGTGCCAGCAGGGGGGGACAGGGGGACACAAACATTCAGTACTTC
>NA|TRBJ1-1|many|TRBV6-5
CASTASQNTEAFF
TGTGCCAGCACAGCCTCACAGAACACTGAAGCTTTCTTT
>TRBD1|TRBJ1-1|NA|TRBV30
CAWSTPTGDLTEAFF
TGTGCCTGGAGTACTCCGACAGGGGATTTAACTGAAGCTTTCTTT
>TRBD1|TRBJ1-1|NA|TRBV7-3
CASSVTGGPGAEAFF
TGTGCCAGCAGCGTCACAGGGGGCCCCGGCGCTGAAGCTTTCTTT
>NA|TRBJ1-2|many|TRBV30
CAWGLRRGYGYTF
TGTGCCTGGGGGTTAAGACGGGGCTATGGCTACACCTTC
>NA|TRBJ1-1|NA|TRBV6-5
CASSYSFLNTEAFF
TGTGCCAGCAGTTACTCCTTCCTCAACACTGAAGCTTTCTTT
>NA|TRBJ2-2|few|TRBV18
CASSFEQGNTGELFF
TGTGCCAGCTCTTTTGAACAGGGGAACACCGGGGAGCTGTTTTTT
>NA|TRBJ1-1|NA|TRBV7-7
CASSLTRGTEACF
TGTGCTAGCAGCCTCACTAGAGGCACTGAAGCTTGCTTT
>TRBD2|TRBJ2-5|many|TRBV6-1
CASSETEGGGKETQYF
TGTGCCAGCAGTGAAACAGAAGGCGGGGGGAAGGAGACCCAGTACTTC
>NA|TRBJ2-5|NA|TRBV10-3
CTILSGETQYF
TGTACCATCCTAAGTGGAGAGACCCAGTACTTC
>NA|TRBJ1-1|few|TRBV11-1
CASSLAGKGTSNTEAFF
TGTGCCAGCAGCTTAGCTGGGAAAGGGACATCAAACACTGAAGCTTTCTTT
>NA|TRBJ2-2|many|TRBV11-2
CASSWRFGASNTGELFF
TGTGCCAGCAGCTGGCGGTTTGGCGCCTCGAACACCGGGGAGCTGTTTTTT
>TRBD2|TRBJ2-6|NA|TRBV20-1
CSASRPSGRPLFGANVLTF
TGCAGTGCTAGCCGGCCTAGCGGGAGGCCCTTGTTTGGGGCCAACGTCCTGACTTTC
>NA|TRBJ2-5|NA|TRBV12-3/TRBV12-4
CASRKRDLGTKETQYF
TGTGCCAGCAGAAAACGGGACTTAGGCACCAAAGAGACCCAGTACTTC
>NA|TRBJ2-7|many|TRBV30
CAWRSRGSSYEQYF
TGTGCCTGGAGGTCACGGGGTAGCTCCTACGAGCAGTACTTC
>NA|TRBJ2-7|NA|TRBV27
CASSLSPGVSYEQYF
TGTGCCAGCAGTTTATCTCCAGGGGTAAGCTACGAGCAGTACTTC
>NA|TRBJ1-6|few|TRBV15
CATSRVGGSFPLHF
TGTGCCACCAGCAGAGTGGGGGGCTCCTTTCCCCTCCACTTT
>NA|TRBJ1-2|few|TRBV30
CAWSGLTYGYTF
TGTGCCTGGAGTGGTCTCACCTATGGCTACACCTTC
>TRBD1|TRBJ1-1|many|TRBV24-1
CATSRTGTEAFF
TGTGCCACCAGTCGGACAGGCACTGAAGCTTTCTTT
>NA|TRBJ1-2|many|TRBV7-3
CASSLGPRGVDWYGYTF
TGTGCCAGCAGCTTAGGTCCACGGGGCGTTGACTGGTATGGCTACACCTTC
>NA|TRBJ1-2|NA|TRBV29-1
CSVDMTAGNYGYTF
TGCAGCGTTGATATGACAGCCGGTAACTATGGCTACACCTTC
>NA|TRBJ2-7|many|TRBV29-1
CSVGTYEQYF
TGCAGCGTTGGGACCTACGAGCAGTACTTC
>TRBD1|TRBJ1-1|many|TRBV19
CASSTRDRGTEAFF
TGTGCCAGTAGTACCCGGGACAGGGGCACTGAAGCTTTCTTT
>NA|TRBJ2-5|many|TRBV27
CASIEGVSGTQYF
TGTGCCAGCATTGAAGGAGTATCAGGGACCCAGTACTTC
>NA|TRBJ2-7|many|TRBV7-2
CASSEKYEQYF
TGTGCCAGCAGTGAAAAGTACGAGCAGTACTTC
>TRBD1|TRBJ1-1|NA|TRBV10-3
CATRTGRGLNTEAFF
TGTGCCACCCGGACAGGAAGGGGGCTGAACACTGAAGCTTTCTTT
>NA|TRBJ2-4|many|TRBV30
CAWSGGVINIQYF
TGTGCCTGGAGTGGCGGCGTGATAAACATTCAGTACTTC
>TRBD1|TRBJ1-3|many|TRBV6-1
CASRGQGGGNTIYF
TGTGCCAGCAGGGGACAGGGAGGTGGAAACACCATATATTTT
>NA|TRBJ1-1|many|TRBV6-5
CASSYWGANTEAFF
TGTGCCAGCAGTTACTGGGGGGCCAACACTGAAGCTTTCTTT
>NA|TRBJ1-5|many|TRBV2
CASSDLGRGENQPQHF
TGTGCCAGCAGTGACTTAGGCAGGGGTGAAAATCAGCCCCAGCATTTT
>NA|TRBJ1-5|many|TRBV6-1
CASSEPPAGTGGSAQHF
TGTGCCAGCAGTGAACCCCCCGCGGGGACCGGTGGATCGGCCCAGCATTTT
>NA|TRBJ1-1|NA|TRBV19
CTSSREWLNTEAFF
TGTACCAGTTCTAGGGAGTGGTTGAACACTGAAGCTTTCTTT
>NA|TRBJ1-2|NA|TRBV18
CASSPSANTNYGYTF
TGTGCCAGCTCACCGTCAGCGAATACTAACTATGGCTACACCTTC
>NA|TRBJ2-2|few|TRBV12-3/TRBV12-4
CASSLSGWRKYTGELFF
TGTGCCAGCAGTTTATCGGGGTGGAGGAAGTACACCGGGGAGCTGTTTTTT